This T cell receptor beta chain was found in a study of blood T cells in healthy people across ages. Findings and caveats of the study: More naive CD4+ cells and higher diversity were found in long-lived than in aged donors. With age, beta diversity per million T cells declined roughly linearly, significantly by roughly 40.

The CDR3 has 13 amino acids. The germline CDR1 and CDR2 sequences are SGHTA and FQGNSA. The V end was cut by 6 bases, the J end by 4 bases, with 12 bases between. About this clonotype itself: What it binds is unknown. A read error may explain this, as a much larger clone is one base away.

The draw of peripheral blood yielded ten milliliters from each donor. For the second PCR, which ran for about 6 to 12 cycles, a sample-barcoded 5' primer and a J-beta primer mix were used. There were at least 3 million CDR3-containing paired-end reads obtained from each sample. TCRdb independently ran MiXCR on the 5' RACE reads; one entry per CDR3 protein. This table has 500,000 to 700,000 distinct CDR3 sequences, around 31% appearing once. The chain joins TRBV7-2 to TRBJ2-5; D is possibly TRBD1 (8 bases). The clonotype was recovered from an elderly woman in good health. Sequencing was carried out using blood. CDR3 nucleotides: TGTGCCAGCAGGCGGGGGACAGGAGAGACCCAGTACTTC. Residues: CASRRGTGETQYF.